This TCR beta chain stems from a study of shared clonotypes between healthy human individuals. CDR3 size: 18 residues. V was clipped by 1 base and J by 0 bases; unmatched bases: 3. The V gene's germline CDR1 is SGHVS and CDR2 FNYEAQ. This clone occurred once. The protocol was immunoSEQ multiplex PCR, while the TCRdb copy is restricted to in-frame clones and leaves out a portion. The sample contains approximately 530,000 clones, around 96% of which appear only once. The specimen was naive CD4+ T cells sorted from blood. Subset specified: CD45RA+ positively selected. The clonotype comes from a woman aged 25 to 39 in good health. V gene TRBV7-6 combines with J gene TRBJ2-1, with 13 bases lining up with TRBD2. The CDR3 here is CASSLGTSGSSSYNEQFF. Here the CDR3 DNA reads TGTGCCAGCAGCTTAGGGACTAGCGGGAGCAGCTCCTACAATGAGCAGTTCTTC.